What follows describes a single T cell receptor (beta chain). What it binds is not known. These data are taken from a study of OX40 agonist ivuxolimab in advanced cancers. About the study: Averaging 60 years in age, with a range of about 20 to 90, the cohort was about 83% male.

Collection of blood occurred at baseline, at cycle 4 day 1, and at cycle 7 day 1. Assay used: immunoSEQ multiplex PCR; TCRdb lists only in-frame clones, some missing. The sample contains 55,000 to 85,000 clones, roughly 85% of which appear only once. The study's findings and limits: On average, CD8+ T cells had more expanded clones than CD4+. CD4+ and CD8+ blood T cells expanded clonally by week 6 at 0.1 to 3.0 mg/kg.

The material sequenced was CD4+ or CD8+ T cells sorted from blood, taken in a trial of the OX40 agonist ivuxolimab. The source of this sequence is an adult with an advanced solid tumor such as melanoma, head and neck, liver or kidney cancer.

The CDR3 sequence: CASSLMREVTGELFF. CDR3 DNA sequence: TGTGCCAGCAGCTTAATGCGGGAGGTGACCGGGGAGCTGTTTTTT. The V call is TRBV11-2, the J call TRBJ2-2, with 8 bases matching TRBD2. V gave up 2 bases and J gave up 5 bases; unmatched junction bases: 4. Germline V CDR1 and CDR2: SGHAT, FQNNGV. The CDR3 is 15 amino acids.